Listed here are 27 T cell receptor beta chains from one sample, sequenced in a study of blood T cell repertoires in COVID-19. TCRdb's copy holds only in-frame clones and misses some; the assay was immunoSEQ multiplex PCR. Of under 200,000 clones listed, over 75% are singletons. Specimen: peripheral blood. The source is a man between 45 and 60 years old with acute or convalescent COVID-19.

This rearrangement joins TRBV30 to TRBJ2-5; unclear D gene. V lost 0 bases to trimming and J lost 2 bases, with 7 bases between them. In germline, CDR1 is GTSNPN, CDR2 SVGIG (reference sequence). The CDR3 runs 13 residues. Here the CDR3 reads CAWSVGEQETQYF. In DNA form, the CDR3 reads TGTGCCTGGAGTGTGGGCGAACAAGAGACCCAGTACTTC.

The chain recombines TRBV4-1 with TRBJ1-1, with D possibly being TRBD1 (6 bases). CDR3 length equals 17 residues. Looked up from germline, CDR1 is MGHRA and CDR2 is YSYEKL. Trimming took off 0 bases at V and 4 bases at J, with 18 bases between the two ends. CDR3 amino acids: CASSQERGDTDGTEAFF. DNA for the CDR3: TGCGCCAGCAGCCAAGAACGGGGGGACACGGACGGCACTGAAGCTTTCTTT.

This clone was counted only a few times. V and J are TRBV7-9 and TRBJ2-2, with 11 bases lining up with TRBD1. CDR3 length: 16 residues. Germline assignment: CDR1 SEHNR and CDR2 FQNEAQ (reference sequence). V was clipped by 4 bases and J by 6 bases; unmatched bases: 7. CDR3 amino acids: CASSSPRGQGAGELFF. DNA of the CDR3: TGTGCCAGCAGCTCCCCACGGGGACAGGGGGCCGGGGAGCTGTTTTTT.

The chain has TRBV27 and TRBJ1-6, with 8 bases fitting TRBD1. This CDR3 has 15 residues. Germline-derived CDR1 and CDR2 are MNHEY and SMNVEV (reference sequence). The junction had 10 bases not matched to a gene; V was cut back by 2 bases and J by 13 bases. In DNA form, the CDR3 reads TGTGCCAGCAGTTTAAACCGGGACAGGAAGGTTCCCCTCCACTTT. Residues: CASSLNRDRKVPLHF.

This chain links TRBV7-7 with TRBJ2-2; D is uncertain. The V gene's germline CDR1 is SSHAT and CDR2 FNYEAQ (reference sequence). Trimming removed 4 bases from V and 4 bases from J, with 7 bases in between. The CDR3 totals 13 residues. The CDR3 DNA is TGTGCCAGCAGCTCCCAGGCCACCGGGGAGCTGTTTTTT. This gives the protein CASSSQATGELFF.

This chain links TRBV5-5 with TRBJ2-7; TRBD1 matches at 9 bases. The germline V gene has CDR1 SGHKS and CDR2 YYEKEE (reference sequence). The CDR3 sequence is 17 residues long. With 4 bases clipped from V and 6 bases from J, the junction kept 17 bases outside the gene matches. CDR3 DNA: TGTGCCAGCAGCCCCGGGACAGGGTTCGGGAGGATTCTCGAGCAGTACTTC. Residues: CASSPGTGFGRILEQYF.

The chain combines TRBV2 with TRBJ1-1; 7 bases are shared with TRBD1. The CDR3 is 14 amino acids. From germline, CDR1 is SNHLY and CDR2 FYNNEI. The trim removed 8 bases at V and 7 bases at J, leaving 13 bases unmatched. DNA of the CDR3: TGTGCCAGCTCCACACAGGGGTCCTTGGGTGAAGCTTTCTTT. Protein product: CASSTQGSLGEAFF. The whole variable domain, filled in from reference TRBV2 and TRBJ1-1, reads EPEVTQTPSHQVTQMGQEVILRCVPISNHLYFYWYRQILGQKVEFLVSFYNNEISEKSEIFDDQFSVERPDGSNFTLKIRSTKLEDSAMYFCASSTQGSLGEAFFGQGTRLTVV.

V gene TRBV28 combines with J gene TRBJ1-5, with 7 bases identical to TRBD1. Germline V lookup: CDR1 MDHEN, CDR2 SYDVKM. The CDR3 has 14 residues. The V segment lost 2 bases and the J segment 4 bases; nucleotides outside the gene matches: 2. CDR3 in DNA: TGTGCCAGCAGTTTAGCCAGGGGGAATCAGCCCCAGCATTTT. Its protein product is CASSLARGNQPQHF.

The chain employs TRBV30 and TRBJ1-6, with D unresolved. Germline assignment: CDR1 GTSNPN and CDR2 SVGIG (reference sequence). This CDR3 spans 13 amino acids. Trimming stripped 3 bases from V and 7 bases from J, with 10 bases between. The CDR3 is CAWRDYGNSPLHF. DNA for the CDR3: TGTGCCTGGAGGGACTATGGGAATTCACCCCTCCACTTT.

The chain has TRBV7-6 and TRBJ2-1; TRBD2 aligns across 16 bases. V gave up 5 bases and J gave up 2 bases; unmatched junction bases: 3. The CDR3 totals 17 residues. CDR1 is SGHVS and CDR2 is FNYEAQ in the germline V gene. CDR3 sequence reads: CASSGTSGRGAYNEQFF. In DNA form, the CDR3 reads TGTGCCAGCAGCGGGACTAGCGGGAGGGGGGCCTACAATGAGCAGTTCTTC.

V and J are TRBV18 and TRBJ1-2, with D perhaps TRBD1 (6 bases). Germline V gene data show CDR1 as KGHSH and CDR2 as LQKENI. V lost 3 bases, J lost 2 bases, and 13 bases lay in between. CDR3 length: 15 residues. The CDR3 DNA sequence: TGTGCCAGCTCACCGAATACAGGGACGAACTATGGCTACACCTTC. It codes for CASSPNTGTNYGYTF.

The CDR3 bases are TGCGCCAGCAGCCCGGGGGACAGGGGCAATTACGAGCAGTACGTC. Translated, it gives CASSPGDRGNYEQYV. The V and J genes are TRBV5-1 and TRBJ2-7, with 10 positions matching TRBD1. The CDR3 covers 15 residues. V gave up 4 bases and J gave up 4 bases; unmatched junction bases: 8. Germline CDR1 is SGHRS and CDR2 is YFSETQ.

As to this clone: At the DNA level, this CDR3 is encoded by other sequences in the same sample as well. CDR3 DNA sequence: TGTGCCAGCAGCCCCGCAGATACGCAGTATTTT. Translation: CASSPADTQYF. The genes are TRBV12-3 or TRBV12-4 and TRBJ2-3; D is unresolved. The ends were cut back, 6 bases at V and 4 bases at J, with 5 bases in the middle. CDR3 length: 11 residues.

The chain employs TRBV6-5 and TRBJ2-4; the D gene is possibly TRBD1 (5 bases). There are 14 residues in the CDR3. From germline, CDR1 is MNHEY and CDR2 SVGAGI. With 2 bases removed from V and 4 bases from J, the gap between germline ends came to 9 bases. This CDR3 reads CASSYAGSKNIQYF. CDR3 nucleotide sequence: TGTGCCAGCAGTTACGCAGGGTCTAAAAACATTCAGTACTTC.

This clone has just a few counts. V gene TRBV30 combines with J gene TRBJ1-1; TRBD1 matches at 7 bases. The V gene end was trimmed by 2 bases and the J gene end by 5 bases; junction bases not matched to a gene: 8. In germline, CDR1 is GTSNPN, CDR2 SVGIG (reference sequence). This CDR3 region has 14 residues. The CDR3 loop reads CAWSPRTGWTEAFF. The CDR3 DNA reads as TGTGCCTGGAGTCCAAGGACAGGCTGGACTGAAGCTTTCTTT.

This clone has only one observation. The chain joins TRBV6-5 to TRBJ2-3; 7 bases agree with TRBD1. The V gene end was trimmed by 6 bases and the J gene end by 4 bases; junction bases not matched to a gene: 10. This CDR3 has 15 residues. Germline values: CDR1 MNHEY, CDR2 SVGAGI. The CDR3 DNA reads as TGTGCCAGCAGAGCAAAGGGGGCGCGGGCAGATACGCAGTATTTT. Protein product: CASRAKGARADTQYF.

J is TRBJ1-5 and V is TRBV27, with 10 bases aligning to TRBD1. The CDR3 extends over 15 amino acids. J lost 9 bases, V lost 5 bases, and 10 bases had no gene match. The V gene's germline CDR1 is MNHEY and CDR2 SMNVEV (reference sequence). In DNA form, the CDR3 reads TGTGCCAGCAGTCCATGGGGACAGGGGCGTCCGCCCCAGCATTTT. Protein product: CASSPWGQGRPPQHF.

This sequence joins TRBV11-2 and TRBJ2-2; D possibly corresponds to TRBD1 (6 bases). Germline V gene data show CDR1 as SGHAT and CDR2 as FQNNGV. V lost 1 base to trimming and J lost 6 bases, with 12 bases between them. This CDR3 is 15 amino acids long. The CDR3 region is CASSLGYRVAGELFF. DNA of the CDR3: TGTGCCAGCAGCTTAGGTTACAGGGTAGCCGGGGAGCTGTTTTTT. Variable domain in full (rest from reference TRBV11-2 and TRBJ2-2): EAGVAQSPRYKIIEKRQSVAFWCNPISGHATLYWYQQILGQGPKLLIQFQNNGVVDDSQLPKDRFSAERLKGVDSTLKIQPAKLEDSAVYLCASSLGYRVAGELFFGEGSRLTVL.

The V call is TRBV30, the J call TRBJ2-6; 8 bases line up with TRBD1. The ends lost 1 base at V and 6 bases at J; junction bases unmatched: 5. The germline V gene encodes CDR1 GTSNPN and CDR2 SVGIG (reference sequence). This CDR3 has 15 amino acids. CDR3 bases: TGTGCCTGGAGTGCCGGGACAGGAAAGGCCAACGTCCTGACTTTC. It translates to CAWSAGTGKANVLTF.

The CDR3 spells CASSSTQGFHEQYV. CDR3 DNA sequence: TGTGCCAGCAGTTCGACACAGGGGTTCCACGAGCAGTACGTC. This chain connects TRBV6-5 to TRBJ2-7; 7 bases are shared with TRBD1. V shed 4 bases, J shed 5 bases, and the junction held 8 bases outside the gene matches. The CDR3 has 14 residues. The germline gives CDR1 MNHEY, CDR2 SVGAGI.

CDR3: CASRADRVVGYTF. DNA of the CDR3: TGTGCCAGCAGGGCGGACAGGGTAGTTGGTTACACCTTC. This chain uses TRBV2 with TRBJ1-2; 8 positions agree with TRBD1. The V gene's germline CDR1 is SNHLY and CDR2 FYNNEI. The CDR3 consists of 13 residues. V dropped 6 bases and J dropped 11; count of bases not matched to a gene: 11.

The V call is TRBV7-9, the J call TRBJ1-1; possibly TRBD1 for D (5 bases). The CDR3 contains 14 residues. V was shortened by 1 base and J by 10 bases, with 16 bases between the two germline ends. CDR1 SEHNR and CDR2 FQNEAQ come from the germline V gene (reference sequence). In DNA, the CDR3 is TGTGCCAGCAGCTTAGGAGCAGGGTTTGAGCCAGCTTTCTTT. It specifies CASSLGAGFEPAFF.

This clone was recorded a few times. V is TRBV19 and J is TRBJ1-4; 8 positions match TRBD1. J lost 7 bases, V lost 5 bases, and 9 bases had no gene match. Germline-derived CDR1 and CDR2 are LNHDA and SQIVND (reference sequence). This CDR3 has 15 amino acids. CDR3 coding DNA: TGTGCCAGTAGTGTATGGACAGGGTACCGTGAAAAACTGTTTTTT. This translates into CASSVWTGYREKLFF.

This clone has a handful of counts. CDR3 amino acids: CASRSGGLGNQPQHF. CDR3 coding DNA: TGTGCCAGTAGATCAGGGGGCTTGGGCAATCAGCCCCAGCATTTT. V and J are TRBV19 and TRBJ1-5; 8 bases match TRBD1. In germline, CDR1 is LNHDA, CDR2 SQIVND (reference sequence). The length of the CDR3 is 15 residues. J gave up 2 bases and V 6 bases, and 6 bases lay outside the gene matches. Variable domain in full (rest from reference TRBV19 and TRBJ1-5): DGGITQSPKYLFRKEGQNVTLSCEQNLNHDAMYWYRQDPGQGLRLIYYSQIVNDFQKGDIAEGYSVSREKKESFPLTVTSAQKNPTAFYLCASRSGGLGNQPQHFGDGTRLSIL.

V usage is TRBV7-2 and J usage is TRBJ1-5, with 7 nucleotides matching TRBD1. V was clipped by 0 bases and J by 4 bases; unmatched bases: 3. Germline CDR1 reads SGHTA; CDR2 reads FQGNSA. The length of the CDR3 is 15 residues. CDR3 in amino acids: CASSLAVTGNQPQHF. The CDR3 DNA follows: TGTGCCAGCAGCTTAGCGGTGACAGGGAATCAGCCCCAGCATTTT.

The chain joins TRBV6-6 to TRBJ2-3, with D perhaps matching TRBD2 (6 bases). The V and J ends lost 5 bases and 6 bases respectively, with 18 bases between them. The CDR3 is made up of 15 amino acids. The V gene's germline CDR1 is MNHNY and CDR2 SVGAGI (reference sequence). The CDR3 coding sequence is TGTGCCAGCAGTAAACCGGGACTCCGTTGGGATACGCAGTATTTT. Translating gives CASSKPGLRWDTQYF.

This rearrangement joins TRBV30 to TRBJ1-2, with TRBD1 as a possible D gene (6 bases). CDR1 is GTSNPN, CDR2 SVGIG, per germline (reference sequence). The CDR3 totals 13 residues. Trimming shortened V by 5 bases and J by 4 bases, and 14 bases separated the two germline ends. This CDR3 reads CAWRAGGGYGYTF. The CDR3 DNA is TGTGCCTGGCGAGCGGGGGGCGGCTATGGCTACACCTTC.